This T cell receptor (beta chain) was obtained from a study of CD8 T cells in ankylosing spondylitis. Findings and caveats of the study: Several highly homologous variants made up a TCR beta motif, and this motif appeared characteristic of ankylosing spondylitis blood.

A few counts support this clonotype. No antigen is known for it. It was by quantitative 5'-RACE with molecular barcodes that TCR beta libraries were made. TCRdb reprocessed the 5' RACE reads with MiXCR, giving one entry per CDR3 protein. The sample includes 350,000 to 450,000 distinct CDR3 sequences, around 26% of them seen just once. Germline V CDR1 and CDR2: SQVTM, ANQGSEA. This CDR3 spans 14 amino acids. V was clipped by 3 bases and J by 4 bases, with 15 bases between them. The sample taken for sequencing was blood, either unsorted or a sorted T cell fraction (not recorded which). The source is a male donor with ankylosing spondylitis. The chain links TRBV29-1 to TRBJ1-2; D is unresolved. Written as DNA, the CDR3 is TGCAGCGTTGATGGAGATCAGAAGGGCTATGGCTACACCTTC. This translates into CSVDGDQKGYGYTF.